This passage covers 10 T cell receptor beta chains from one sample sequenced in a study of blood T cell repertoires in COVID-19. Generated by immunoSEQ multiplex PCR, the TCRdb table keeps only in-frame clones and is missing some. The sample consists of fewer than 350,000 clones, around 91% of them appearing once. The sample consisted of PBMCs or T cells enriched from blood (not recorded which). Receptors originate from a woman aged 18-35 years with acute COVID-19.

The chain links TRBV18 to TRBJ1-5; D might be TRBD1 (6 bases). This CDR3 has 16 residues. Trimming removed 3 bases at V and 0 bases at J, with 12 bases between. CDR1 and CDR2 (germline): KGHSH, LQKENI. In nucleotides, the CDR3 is TGTGCCAGCTCACCCGTGCCAGGGGATAGCAATCAGCCCCAGCATTTT. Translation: CASSPVPGDSNQPQHF.

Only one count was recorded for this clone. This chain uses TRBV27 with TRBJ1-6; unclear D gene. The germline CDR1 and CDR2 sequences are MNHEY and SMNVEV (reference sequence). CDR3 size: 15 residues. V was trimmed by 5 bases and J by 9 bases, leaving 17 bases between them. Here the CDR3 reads CASSPLQDYPSPLHF. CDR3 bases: TGTGCCAGCAGTCCCCTGCAAGACTACCCTTCACCCCTCCACTTT.

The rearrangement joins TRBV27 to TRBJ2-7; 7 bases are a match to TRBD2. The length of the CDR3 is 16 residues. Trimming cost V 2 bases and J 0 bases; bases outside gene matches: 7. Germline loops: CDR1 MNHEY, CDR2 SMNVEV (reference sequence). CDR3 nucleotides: TGTGCCAGCAGTTTAACTCCAGCGGGGATCTCCTACGAGCAGTACTTC. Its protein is CASSLTPAGISYEQYF.

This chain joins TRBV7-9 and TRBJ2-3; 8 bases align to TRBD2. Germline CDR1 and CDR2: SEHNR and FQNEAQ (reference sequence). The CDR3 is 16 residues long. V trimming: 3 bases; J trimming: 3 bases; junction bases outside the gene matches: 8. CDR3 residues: CASSFIGTRGTDTQYF. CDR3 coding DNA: TGTGCCAGCAGCTTCATCGGGACTAGGGGGACAGATACGCAGTATTTT. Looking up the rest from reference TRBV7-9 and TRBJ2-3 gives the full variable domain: DTGVSQNPRHKITKRGQNVTFRCDPISEHNRLYWYRQTLGQGPEFLTYFQNEAQLEKSRLLSDRFSAERPKGSFSTLEIQRTEQGDSAMYLCASSFIGTRGTDTQYFGPGTRLTVL.

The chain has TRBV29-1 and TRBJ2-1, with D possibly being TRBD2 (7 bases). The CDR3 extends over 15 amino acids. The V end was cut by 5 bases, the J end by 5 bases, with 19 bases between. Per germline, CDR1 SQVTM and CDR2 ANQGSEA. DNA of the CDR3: TGCAGCGTTAAGCCAGGGAGGGGGTTAGACAATGAGCAGTTCTTC. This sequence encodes CSVKPGRGLDNEQFF.

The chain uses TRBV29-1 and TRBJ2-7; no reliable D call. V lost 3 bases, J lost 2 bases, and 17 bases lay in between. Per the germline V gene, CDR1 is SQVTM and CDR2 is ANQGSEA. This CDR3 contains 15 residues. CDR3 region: CSVDAGVMPPYEQYF. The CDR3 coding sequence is TGCAGCGTTGATGCAGGCGTAATGCCCCCCTACGAGCAGTACTTC.

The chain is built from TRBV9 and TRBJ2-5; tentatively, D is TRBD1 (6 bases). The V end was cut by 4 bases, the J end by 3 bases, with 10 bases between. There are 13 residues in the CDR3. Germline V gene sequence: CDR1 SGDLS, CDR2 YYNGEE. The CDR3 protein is CASSNHREETQYF. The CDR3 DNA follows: TGTGCCAGCAGCAACCACAGGGAAGAGACCCAGTACTTC.

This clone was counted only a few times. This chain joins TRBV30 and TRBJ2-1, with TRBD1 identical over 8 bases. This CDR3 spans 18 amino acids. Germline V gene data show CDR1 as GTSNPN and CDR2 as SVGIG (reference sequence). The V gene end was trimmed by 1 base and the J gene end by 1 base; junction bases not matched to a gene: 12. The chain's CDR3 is CAWSDDRGLGGSYNEQFF. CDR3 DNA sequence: TGTGCCTGGAGTGACGACAGGGGACTCGGCGGGTCCTACAATGAGCAGTTCTTC.

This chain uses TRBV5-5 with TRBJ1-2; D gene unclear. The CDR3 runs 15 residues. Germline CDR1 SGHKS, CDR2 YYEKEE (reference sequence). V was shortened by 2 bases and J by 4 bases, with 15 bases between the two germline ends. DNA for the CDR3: TGTGCCAGCAGCTTCGGCGGGTCTGGAGCCTATGGCTACACCTTC. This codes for CASSFGGSGAYGYTF.

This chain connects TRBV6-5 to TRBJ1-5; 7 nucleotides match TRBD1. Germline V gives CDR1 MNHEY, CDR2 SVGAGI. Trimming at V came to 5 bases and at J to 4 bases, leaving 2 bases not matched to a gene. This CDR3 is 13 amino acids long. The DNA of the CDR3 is TGTGCCAGCAGTCGGGACAGTAATCAGCCCCAGCATTTT. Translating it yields CASSRDSNQPQHF.